The clone carrying this TCR beta chain was counted once. Its antigen remains unknown. Regarding time point: peripheral blood 6 weeks after treatment start. Each patient's cancer was a locally advanced or metastatic urothelial carcinoma. V shed 6 bases, J shed 5 bases, and the junction held 10 bases outside the gene matches. Germline V lookup: CDR1 LGHNT, CDR2 FRNRAP. This CDR3 comprises 16 residues. These data belong to a study of PD-L1 blockade in urothelial cancer. Overall study context: Analysis of the blood was performed 3 weeks (second dose) and 6 weeks after treatment start. Study results and caveats: Lower than median blood TCR clonality before treatment predicted better survival. The study found that durable-benefit patients expanded tumor-associated blood clones more at 3 weeks.

Assay: immunoSEQ multiplex PCR; the TCRdb copy retains only in-frame clones and omits some. The sample shows fewer than 90,000 clones, around 90% of them seen only once. This sample comprised PBMCs, obtained around atezolizumab (anti-PD-L1) treatment. The TCR was taken from an elderly woman with urothelial cancer. J is TRBJ2-2 and V is TRBV12-5; 9 bases match TRBD2. CDR3 DNA: TGTGCTAGTGGGCCAGGGGGGCTAGCGGGAACCGGGGAGCTGTTTTTT. Its protein product is CASGPGGLAGTGELFF. The complete variable domain, with remaining parts taken from reference TRBV12-5 and TRBJ2-2, reads DARVTQTPRHKVTEMGQEVTMRCQPILGHNTVFWYRQTMMQGLELLAYFRNRAPLDDSGMPKDRFSAEMPDATLATLKIQPSEPRDSAVYFCASGPGGLAGTGELFFGEGSRLTVL.